Listed below are T cell receptor beta chains from one sample, sequenced in a study of memory CD4+ T cells and cytomegalovirus serostatus. Some clones are missing from TCRdb's copy, which holds only in-frame ones; the method was immunoSEQ multiplex PCR. In the table there are 61,000 or so clones, over 60% of which are singletons. Sample: memory CD4+ T cells from blood. These receptors were collected from an adult in good health and CMV-seronegative. Some clones in this sample may be carry-over from other donors' samples. Both conserved end residues are part of each CDR3. D genes are given only for firm matches. The size field is filled for only some rows; it gives once, few, many or a size class.

clone size,D gene,J gene,V gene,CDR3 DNA,CDR3 protein
.,TRBD1,TRBJ1-2,TRBV7-2,TGTGCCAGCAGCTTCGGACAGGGATTCGGCTACACCTTC,CASSFGQGFGYTF
.,.,TRBJ1-4,TRBV27,TGTGCCAGCAGTCAATCTGCAACTAATGAAAAACTGTTTTTT,CASSQSATNEKLFF
.,.,TRBJ2-2,TRBV4-1,TGCGCCAGCAGCCAGGGAATGCGCGGGGAGCTGTTTTTT,CASSQGMRGELFF
.,.,TRBJ1-5,TRBV6-6,TGTGCCGGTGGGGGGATATATAGCAATCAGCCCCAGCATTTT,CAGGGIYSNQPQHF
.,TRBD1,TRBJ2-3,TRBV28,TGTGCCAGCAGTTTATGGACAGGGGGCACAGATACGCAGTATTTT,CASSLWTGGTDTQYF
.,.,TRBJ1-4,TRBV4-1,TGCGCCAGCAGCCAGGTCAGCAGGGCCCTCGGGGAAAAACTGTTTTTT,CASSQVSRALGEKLFF
once,.,TRBJ2-7,TRBV28,TGTGCCAGCAACACCCAGGGCAGGGTCAGCGAGCAGTACTTC,CASNTQGRVSEQYF
.,.,TRBJ2-1,TRBV30,TGTGCCTGGAGGTTCTACAATGAGCAGTTCTTC,CAWRFYNEQFF
.,TRBD1,TRBJ2-1,TRBV11-2,TGTGCCAGCAGCTTCGGGACAGCCTCCTACAATGAGCAGTTCTTC,CASSFGTASYNEQFF
.,.,TRBJ1-2,TRBV28,TGTGCCAGCAGCCCCCGATTCAACTATGGCTACACCTTC,CASSPRFNYGYTF
.,.,TRBJ2-5,TRBV7-2,TGTGCCAGCAGCTTGTTTATGGGAGGAAAAGAGACCCAGTACTTC,CASSLFMGGKETQYF
.,TRBD1,TRBJ1-2,TRBV6-1,TGTGCCAGCAGTGATTTAACAGGGGGCGCAGGCTATGGCTACACCTTC,CASSDLTGGAGYGYTF
.,TRBD2,TRBJ2-1,TRBV19,TGTGCCAGCAGACTAGCGGGAGGGCCAGTCGATGAGCAGTTCTTC,CASRLAGGPVDEQFF
once,.,TRBJ1-5,TRBV29-1,TGCAGCGTTCGGGGCGGCGGGTCCGGACAGCCCCAGCATTTT,CSVRGGGSGQPQHF
.,.,TRBJ1-2,TRBV28,TGTGCCAGCAGTTTGCCAGACCTTGGCTACACCTTC,CASSLPDLGYTF
.,.,TRBJ1-4,TRBV23-1,TGCGCCAGCAGTCAATCTTCCGGGTGTTTTGGGGAAAAACTGTTTTTT,CASSQSSGCFGEKLFF
.,.,TRBJ1-4,TRBV5-1,TGCGCCAGCAGCGGGGGGAGGTATGATGAAAAACTGTTTTTT,CASSGGRYDEKLFF
.,TRBD1,TRBJ2-5,TRBV2,TGTGCCAGCAGTGGATGGACAGGGGGACCAGAGACCCAGTACTTC,CASSGWTGGPETQYF
.,.,TRBJ2-7,TRBV19,TGTGCCAGTAGTATATTCCCCTCCTACGAGCAGTACTTC,CASSIFPSYEQYF
.,.,TRBJ1-5,TRBV7-2,TGTGCCAGCAGCTTGGAGAGCAATCAGCCCCAGCATTTT,CASSLESNQPQHF
.,.,TRBJ2-5,TRBV10-3,TGTGCCATCAGGGGGCAGTACCAAGAGACCCAGTACTTC,CAIRGQYQETQYF
.,TRBD1,TRBJ2-2,TRBV5-4,TGTGCCAGCAGCTTGGACAGGGGAAGAGACGGGGAGCTGTTTTTT,CASSLDRGRDGELFF
.,.,TRBJ1-5,TRBV6-5,TGTGCCAGCAGTACCAGGGCTTATAGCAATCAGCCCCAGCATTTT,CASSTRAYSNQPQHF
.,TRBD1,TRBJ1-2,TRBV2,TGTGCCAGCAGTGAATTGAGACAGGGTAACGGCTACACCTTC,CASSELRQGNGYTF
.,.,TRBJ2-3,TRBV7-9,TGTGCCAGCAGCTTCGGAGAAACAGATACGCAGTATTTT,CASSFGETDTQYF
.,.,TRBJ2-5,TRBV6-1,TGTGCCAGCAGTGAAGAGAGGGGAGAGACCCAGTACTTC,CASSEERGETQYF
.,.,TRBJ2-7,TRBV18,TGTGCCAGCTCACCACCAGCCTCCTTATCCCATTCCTACGAGCAGTACTTC,CASSPPASLSHSYEQYF
once,TRBD2,TRBJ2-1,TRBV11-3,TGTGCCAGCAGCTCAACCGGGACTATGGGACACAATGAGCAGTTCTTC,CASSSTGTMGHNEQFF
.,TRBD2,TRBJ2-1,TRBV10-3,TGTGCCATCAGTGCCCGGCTAGCGGACAACTCCTACAATGAGCAGTTCTTC,CAISARLADNSYNEQFF
few,TRBD2,TRBJ2-2,TRBV5-1,TGCGCCAGCAGCTCCGCTAGCGGGGGATACACCGGGGAGCTGTTTTTT,CASSSASGGYTGELFF
.,TRBD1,TRBJ2-5,TRBV2,TGTGCCAGCAGTAGGGACAGTCAAGAGACCCAGTACTTC,CASSRDSQETQYF
.,.,TRBJ2-7,TRBV5-6,TGTGCCAGCAGCTTGGTTAAATCCTACGAGCAGTACTTC,CASSLVKSYEQYF
.,.,TRBJ1-1,TRBV28,TGTGCCAGCAGTTTGGGGGGACGCCGGAGGACTGAAGCTTTCTTT,CASSLGGRRRTEAFF
.,TRBD2,TRBJ2-3,TRBV5-1,TGCGCCAGCAGCGGGGAGCCGGGGGGGGTTACAGATACGCAGTATTTT,CASSGEPGGVTDTQYF
once,.,TRBJ2-1,TRBV5-1,TGCGCCAGCAGCTTGGGCAGGGAGGACGATGAGCAGTTCTTC,CASSLGREDDEQFF
.,.,TRBJ2-5,TRBV5-1,TGCGCCAGCAGCTGGGGGACGGGAGAGACCCAGTACTTC,CASSWGTGETQYF
.,.,TRBJ1-5,TRBV7-2,TGTGCCAGCAGCCGCCCTGATCAGCCCCAGCATTTT,CASSRPDQPQHF
.,.,TRBJ1-5,TRBV7-2,TGTGCCAGCAGCTTAAAGTTCAATCAGCCCCAGCATTTT,CASSLKFNQPQHF
.,.,TRBJ2-3,TRBV10-3,TGTGCCATCAGTGAGGAGGACGGCACAGATACGCAGTATTTT,CAISEEDGTDTQYF
.,.,TRBJ1-2,TRBV29-1,TGCAGCGTTGAAGAACGCGGCAGGGCGGGGAATGGCTACACCTTC,CSVEERGRAGNGYTF
once,.,TRBJ2-3,TRBV25-1,TGTGCCAGCAATCATCCTCTGGCCGATACGCAGTATTTT,CASNHPLADTQYF
.,.,TRBJ1-4,TRBV6-6,TGTGCCAGCAGTTACGCTTCGCGGCAGAGGACCGAAAAACTGTTTTTT,CASSYASRQRTEKLFF
few,.,TRBJ1-5,TRBV27,TGTGCCAGCAGTTTATTCGGGGGCGGGGTAGGTCAGCCCCAGCATTTT,CASSLFGGGVGQPQHF
.,TRBD2,TRBJ2-1,TRBV2,TGTGCCAGCAGCGTGGGGCGGGAGTCCTACAATGAGCAGTTCTTC,CASSVGRESYNEQFF
.,TRBD1,TRBJ2-7,TRBV5-6,TGTGCCAGCAGCGCAGGACAGGGGCGGTACGAGCAGTACTTC,CASSAGQGRYEQYF
few,.,TRBJ1-1,TRBV20-1,TGCAGTGCTAGCGGTAGGACTGAAGCTTTCTTT,CSASGRTEAFF
few,TRBD1,TRBJ2-2,TRBV9,TGTGCCAGCAGCGTAGGGTGGGGACAGGGCTACACCGGGGAGCTGTTTTTT,CASSVGWGQGYTGELFF
few,TRBD1,TRBJ2-7,TRBV28,TGTGCCAGCAGTCCCGGGCGTATAGACCGGGACAGGGGGCGCGAGCAGTACTTC,CASSPGRIDRDRGREQYF
.,.,TRBJ2-1,TRBV4-1,TGCGCCAGCAGCCTAACGGTAAAGGGTGGCGGGAAGACCCCCGTGTTCTTC,CASSLTVKGGGKTPVFF
.,.,TRBJ1-5,TRBV19,TGTGCCAGTAGACGAGAAGGGGGATCTTATCAGCCCCAGCATTTT,CASRREGGSYQPQHF
.,.,TRBJ2-7,TRBV27,TGTGCCAGCAGTCCTAGGACGGTAAACGAGCAGTACTTC,CASSPRTVNEQYF
.,.,TRBJ2-2,TRBV27,TGTGCCAGCAGTTTATCTCCGGGAGCCACCGGGGAGCTGTTTTTT,CASSLSPGATGELFF
.,.,TRBJ1-2,TRBV28,TGTGCCAGCAGTTATCCAATTGGGAGAGGCTACACCTTC,CASSYPIGRGYTF